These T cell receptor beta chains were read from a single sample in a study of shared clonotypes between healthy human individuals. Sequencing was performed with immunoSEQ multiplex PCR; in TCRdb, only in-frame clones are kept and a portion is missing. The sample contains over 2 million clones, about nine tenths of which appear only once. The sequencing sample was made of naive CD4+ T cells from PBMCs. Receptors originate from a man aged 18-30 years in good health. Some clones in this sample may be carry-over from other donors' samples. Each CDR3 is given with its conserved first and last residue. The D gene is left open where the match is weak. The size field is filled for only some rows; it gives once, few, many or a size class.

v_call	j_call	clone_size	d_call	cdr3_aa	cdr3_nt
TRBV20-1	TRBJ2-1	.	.	CSARDLGVQFF	TGCAGTGCTAGGGATCTAGGCGTGCAGTTCTTC
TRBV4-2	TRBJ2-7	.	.	CASSTKGTDGEQYF	TGTGCCAGCAGCACCAAGGGGACGGACGGCGAGCAGTACTTC
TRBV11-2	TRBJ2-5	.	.	CASSLVWAEETQYF	TGTGCCAGCAGCTTAGTTTGGGCCGAAGAGACCCAGTACTTC
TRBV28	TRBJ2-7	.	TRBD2	CASGYPSGSYEQYF	TGTGCCAGCGGCTACCCTAGCGGCTCCTACGAGCAGTACTTC
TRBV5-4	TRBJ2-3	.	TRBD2	CASSFFTSGRPDTQYF	TGTGCCAGCAGTTTTTTTACTAGCGGGAGGCCAGATACGCAGTATTTT
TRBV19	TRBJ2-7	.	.	CASSNRQAPYEQYF	TGTGCCAGTAGTAACCGTCAGGCACCCTACGAGCAGTACTTC
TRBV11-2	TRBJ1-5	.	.	CASSLDYVGDSNQPQHF	TGTGCCAGCAGCTTAGATTATGTCGGAGATAGCAATCAGCCCCAGCATTTT
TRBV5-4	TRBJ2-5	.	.	CASSLDSGRQETQYF	TGTGCCAGCAGCTTGGATAGCGGCCGACAAGAGACCCAGTACTTC
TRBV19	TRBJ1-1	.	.	CASSMVGLGGYDEAFF	TGTGCCAGTAGTATGGTGGGCTTGGGGGGTTATGATGAAGCTTTCTTT
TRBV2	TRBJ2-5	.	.	CASRISEVLETQYF	TGTGCCAGCAGGATTAGTGAGGTCCTGGAGACCCAGTACTTC
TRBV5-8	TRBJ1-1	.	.	CASSPDYFSTEAFF	TGTGCCAGCAGCCCAGATTACTTTAGCACTGAAGCTTTCTTT
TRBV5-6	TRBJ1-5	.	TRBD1	CASSLGDRNQPQHF	TGTGCCAGCAGCTTGGGGGACAGGAATCAGCCCCAGCATTTT
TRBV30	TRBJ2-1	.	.	CASQRARPDNEQFF	TGTGCCTCTCAAAGGGCCAGACCCGACAATGAGCAGTTCTTC
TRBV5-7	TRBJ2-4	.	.	CASSLESSPPNIQYF	TGTGCCAGCAGCTTGGAATCCTCCCCCCCAAACATTCAGTACTTC
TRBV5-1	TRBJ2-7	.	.	CASSAYRSYEQYF	TGCGCCAGCAGCGCTTATCGAAGTTACGAGCAGTACTTC
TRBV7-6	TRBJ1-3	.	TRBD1	CASSRTGAGNTIYF	TGTGCCAGCAGCCGGACAGGAGCGGGAAACACCATATATTTT
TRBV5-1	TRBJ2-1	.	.	CASSPRPESRYSYNEQFF	TGCGCCAGCAGCCCTAGACCTGAGTCCCGCTACTCCTACAATGAGCAGTTCTTC
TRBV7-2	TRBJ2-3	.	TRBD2	CASSLRLAGVPGTQYF	TGTGCCAGCAGCTTGAGACTAGCGGGGGTCCCTGGGACGCAGTATTTT
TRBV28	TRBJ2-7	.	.	CASTPSGHPYEQYF	TGTGCCAGCACTCCTTCGGGACATCCCTACGAGCAGTACTTC
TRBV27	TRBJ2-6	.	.	CASSHRQSGANVLTF	TGTGCCAGCAGTCACCGACAGTCTGGGGCCAACGTCCTGACTTTC
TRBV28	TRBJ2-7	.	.	CASNAGLNSYEQYF	TGTGCCAGCAACGCAGGCTTGAACTCCTACGAGCAGTACTTC
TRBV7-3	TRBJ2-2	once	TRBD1	CASSLTTAGGNTGELFF	TGTGCCAGCAGCTTAACGACGGCAGGGGGCAACACCGGGGAGCTGTTTTTT
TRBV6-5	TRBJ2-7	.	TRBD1	CASSFPGDRSTYEQYF	TGTGCCAGCAGTTTCCCCGGGGACAGGTCCACCTACGAGCAGTACTTC
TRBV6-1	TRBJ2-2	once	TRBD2	CASRESPSLAVHNTGELFF	TGTGCCAGCAGGGAAAGCCCCTCACTAGCGGTTCACAACACCGGGGAGCTGTTTTTT
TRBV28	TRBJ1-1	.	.	CASSGSRTENTEAFF	TGTGCCAGCTCAGGGTCTCGGACAGAGAACACTGAAGCTTTCTTT
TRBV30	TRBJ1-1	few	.	CAWSVLGRIRTEAFF	TGTGCCTGGAGTGTACTAGGACGGATCAGGACTGAAGCTTTCTTT
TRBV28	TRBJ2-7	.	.	CASAVGGLYEQYF	TGTGCCAGCGCAGTGGGGGGACTTTACGAGCAGTACTTC
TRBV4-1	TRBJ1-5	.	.	CASSQVVGGAGNQPQHF	TGCGCCAGCAGCCAAGTGGTAGGGGGGGCAGGGAATCAGCCCCAGCATTTT
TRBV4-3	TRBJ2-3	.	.	CASSQDGGRTDTQYF	TGCGCCAGCAGCCAAGATGGGGGTCGCACAGATACGCAGTATTTT
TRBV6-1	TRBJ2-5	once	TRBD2	CASSRGGGWETQYF	TGTGCCAGCAGTCGAGGCGGGGGGTGGGAGACCCAGTACTTC
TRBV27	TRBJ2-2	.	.	CASKLTPNTGELFF	TGTGCCAGCAAGTTGACACCCAACACCGGGGAGCTGTTTTTT
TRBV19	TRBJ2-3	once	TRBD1	CASRRTGTGAVDTQYF	TGTGCCAGTAGGCGGACCGGGACAGGGGCGGTAGATACGCAGTATTTT
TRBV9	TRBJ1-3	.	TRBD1	CASSPRLLDRAGNTIYF	TGTGCCAGCAGCCCAAGACTATTGGACAGGGCTGGAAACACCATATATTTT
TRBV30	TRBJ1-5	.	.	CAWSGLTGQPQHF	TGTGCCTGGAGTGGTTTGACAGGACAGCCCCAGCATTTT
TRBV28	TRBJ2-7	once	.	CASSFVGNAYEQYF	TGTGCCAGCAGTTTTGTAGGGAACGCCTACGAGCAGTACTTC
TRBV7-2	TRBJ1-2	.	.	CASSLMLGARAYGYTF	TGTGCCAGCAGCTTAATGCTAGGGGCCAGAGCCTATGGCTACACCTTC
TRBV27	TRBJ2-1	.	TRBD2	CASTSGLAGLNEQFF	TGTGCCAGCACCTCGGGACTAGCGGGATTAAATGAGCAGTTCTTC
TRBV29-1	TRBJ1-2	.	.	CSVDWPAGAGYGYTF	TGCAGCGTTGATTGGCCGGCAGGGGCGGGCTATGGCTACACCTTC
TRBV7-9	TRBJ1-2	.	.	CASSLTHLNYGYTF	TGTGCCAGCAGCTTAACCCATCTTAACTATGGCTACACCTTC
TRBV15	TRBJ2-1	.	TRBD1	CATSRETGNWNEQFF	TGTGCCACCAGCAGAGAGACAGGGAATTGGAATGAGCAGTTCTTC
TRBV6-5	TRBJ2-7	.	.	CASSPRSSRAYEQYF	TGTGCCAGCAGTCCCAGGAGTTCGCGTGCCTACGAGCAGTACTTC
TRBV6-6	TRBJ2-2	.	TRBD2	CASSFPGLAGAGELFF	TGTGCCAGCAGTTTTCCGGGACTAGCGGGAGCCGGGGAGCTGTTTTTT
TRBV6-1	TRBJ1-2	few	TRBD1	CASTRTGNGYTF	TGTGCCAGCACCAGGACAGGGAACGGCTACACCTTC
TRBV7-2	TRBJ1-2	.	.	CASSLDGGRIYGYTF	TGTGCCAGCAGCTTAGATGGAGGGAGAATCTATGGCTACACCTTC
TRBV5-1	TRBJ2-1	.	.	CASVQIAGAPLNEQFF	TGCGCCAGCGTCCAGATCGCAGGGGCACCGTTAAATGAGCAGTTCTTC
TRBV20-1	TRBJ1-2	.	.	CSAMGRSYTF	TGCAGTGCTATGGGTCGAAGCTACACCTTC
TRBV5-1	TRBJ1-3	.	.	CASSYYQGGIGNTIYF	TGCGCCAGCAGCTACTATCAGGGAGGCATCGGAAACACCATATATTTT
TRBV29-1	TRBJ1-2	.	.	CSVPGRGYGYTF	TGCAGCGTTCCGGGCAGGGGCTATGGCTACACCTTC
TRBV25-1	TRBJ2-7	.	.	CASSESQGLIYEQYF	TGTGCCAGCAGTGAATCTCAGGGTTTGATCTACGAGCAGTACTTC